The 13 T cell receptor beta chains below were found in one sample sequenced in a study of Ad26.COV2.S vaccination and SARS-CoV-2 variants. This sample's treatment: roughly 18 received Ad26.COV2.S at low or high dose, single or two shots; roughly 5 received placebo; per-sample allocation not given. Sample collection was performed on day 63 after the first vaccine or placebo injection. Sequencing used immunoSEQ multiplex PCR; TCRdb keeps in-frame clones, though not all of them. The table shows about 680,000 clones, with roughly nine tenths occurring only once. The specimen was peripheral blood, collected in a trial of Ad26.COV2.S vaccine versus placebo. Every receptor here comes from a person between 18 and 65 years old who received the Ad26.COV2.S COVID-19 vaccine or a placebo.

Only a few counts were recorded for this clone. The V call is TRBV19, the J call TRBJ2-7; TRBD1 matches at 7 bases. Germline CDR1 and CDR2: LNHDA and SQIVND (reference sequence). Germline trimming cut 5 bases from V and 2 bases from J; bases unmatched to any gene: 6. This CDR3 comprises 14 residues. The CDR3 loop reads CASSVQGLAYEQYF. The CDR3 DNA sequence: TGTGCCAGTAGTGTACAGGGGTTAGCCTACGAGCAGTACTTC.

The chain employs TRBV5-1 and TRBJ1-2; D call uncertain. Germline-derived CDR1 and CDR2 are SGHRS and YFSETQ. The CDR3 runs 14 residues. V lost 3 bases and J lost 2, with 11 bases in between. CDR3 DNA: TGCGCCAGCAGCTCGGGCAATGGAAACTATGGCTACACCTTC. Its protein is CASSSGNGNYGYTF. Using reference TRBV5-1 and TRBJ1-2 for the parts outside the CDR3, the full variable domain is KAGVTQTPRYLIKTRGQQVTLSCSPISGHRSVSWYQQTPGQGLQFLFEYFSETQRNKGNFPGRFSGRQFSNSRSEMNVSTLELGDSALYLCASSSGNGNYGYTFGSGTRLTVV.

V gene TRBV5-4 combines with J gene TRBJ2-1, with 7 bases aligning to TRBD2. V trimming: 0 bases; J trimming: 11 bases; junction bases outside the gene matches: 8. CDR1 is SGHNT, CDR2 YYREEE, per germline (reference sequence). The CDR3 length is 14 residues. CDR3 in DNA: TGTGCCAGCAGCTTGGCCGGCTCAGCGGGGCAGCAGTTCTTC. Protein sequence: CASSLAGSAGQQFF.

The CDR3 nucleotides read TGTGCTAGTGGTTCGGGACAGGGTTGGGAAAAACTGTTTTTT. Translated, it gives CASGSGQGWEKLFF. The V call is TRBV12-5, the J call TRBJ1-4, with 9 bases that match TRBD1. V dropped 4 bases and J dropped 8; count of bases not matched to a gene: 5. The CDR3 length is 14 residues. Germline CDR1 reads LGHNT; CDR2 reads FRNRAP.

The chain combines TRBV29-1 with TRBJ1-2; D unclear. CDR1 SQVTM and CDR2 ANQGSEA come from the germline V gene. The CDR3 has 11 amino acids. V was pared by 5 bases and J by 4 bases, with 8 bases between. In DNA, the CDR3 is TGCAGCGTTCGTCCGCTCTATGGCTACACCTTC. This encodes CSVRPLYGYTF. Looking up the rest from reference TRBV29-1 and TRBJ1-2 gives the full variable domain: SAVISQKPSRDICQRGTSLTIQCQVDSQVTMMFWYRQQPGQSLTLIATANQGSEATYESGFVIDKFPISRPNLTFSTLTVSNMSPEDSSIYLCSVRPLYGYTFGSGTRLTVV.

The chain links TRBV30 to TRBJ2-2; D is tentatively TRBD1 or TRBD2 (6 bases each). Trimming took 3 bases from V and 4 from J, leaving 15 bases between them. The CDR3 has 15 amino acids. Per the germline V gene, CDR1 is GTSNPN and CDR2 is SVGIG (reference sequence). The DNA for the CDR3 is TGTGCCTGGAGCCCCCCGCCGGGGGCCACCGGGGAGCTGTTTTTT. Translating it yields CAWSPPPGATGELFF. The full variable domain, its missing parts supplied by reference TRBV30 and TRBJ2-2, is SQTIHQWPATLVQPVGSPLSLECTVEGTSNPNLYWYRQAAGRGLQLLFYSVGIGQISSEVPQNLSASRPQDRQFILSSKKLLLSDSGFYLCAWSPPPGATGELFFGEGSRLTVL.

The chain is built from TRBV5-1 and TRBJ2-2; D is uncertain. Trimming cost V 4 bases and J 5 bases, with 12 bases left between them. CDR3 length equals 14 residues. CDR1 and CDR2 (germline): SGHRS, YFSETQ. CDR3 sequence (DNA): TGCGCCAGCAGCGGGGAACCCCCAACCGGGGAGCTGTTTTTT. Encoded protein: CASSGEPPTGELFF. Full variable domain (missing parts from reference TRBV5-1 and TRBJ2-2): KAGVTQTPRYLIKTRGQQVTLSCSPISGHRSVSWYQQTPGQGLQFLFEYFSETQRNKGNFPGRFSGRQFSNSRSEMNVSTLELGDSALYLCASSGEPPTGELFFGEGSRLTVL.

The chain has TRBV18 and TRBJ1-1; no clear D gene. The CDR3 spans 14 residues. Trimming stripped 2 bases from V and 6 bases from J, with 13 bases between. Germline CDR1 is KGHSH and CDR2 is LQKENI. The CDR3 loop reads CASSPNEAGSEAFF. The CDR3 bases are TGTGCCAGCTCACCAAACGAGGCAGGCTCTGAAGCTTTCTTT.

The V and J genes are TRBV2 and TRBJ2-7; D is possibly TRBD1 or TRBD2 (5 bases each). V lost 6 bases to trimming and J lost 2 bases, with 17 bases between them. Germline values: CDR1 SNHLY, CDR2 FYNNEI. The CDR3 contains 15 residues. For the CDR3, the DNA is TGTGCCAGCAGGGGGGAGCAAAAGGTAACCTACGAGCAGTACTTC. This gives the protein CASRGEQKVTYEQYF.

V and J are TRBV6-5 and TRBJ1-2; 9 bases line up with TRBD1. The germline V gene encodes CDR1 MNHEY and CDR2 SVGAGI. This CDR3 spans 15 amino acids. J lost 5 bases, V lost 6 bases, and 10 bases had no gene match. The CDR3 DNA sequence: TGTGCCAGCAGATGGAGGGCACAGGGGGCATATGGCTACACCTTC. Protein sequence: CASRWRAQGAYGYTF.

A remark on this clone: The sample contains more than one DNA sequence encoding this CDR3. The chain is built from TRBV30 and TRBJ2-3; 9 bases line up with TRBD2. V lost 0 bases and J lost 6; bases outside the gene matches: 7. There are 15 residues in the CDR3. Looked up from germline, CDR1 is GTSNPN and CDR2 is SVGIG (reference sequence). CDR3: CAWSVGSGGTDTQYF. The CDR3 DNA sequence: TGTGCCTGGAGTGTTGGTAGCGGGGGTACCGATACGCAGTATTTT. Using reference TRBV30 and TRBJ2-3 for the parts outside the CDR3, the full variable domain is SQTIHQWPATLVQPVGSPLSLECTVEGTSNPNLYWYRQAAGRGLQLLFYSVGIGQISSEVPQNLSASRPQDRQFILSSKKLLLSDSGFYLCAWSVGSGGTDTQYFGPGTRLTVL.

Points on this clone: Different DNA sequences within this sample yield the same CDR3. The chain couples TRBV5-1 to TRBJ2-7, with D possibly TRBD2 on 6 matching bases. The CDR3 has 15 residues. The V and J ends lost 0 bases and 2 bases respectively, with 12 bases between them. Germline values: CDR1 SGHRS, CDR2 YFSETQ. CDR3 protein: CASSLGGTATYEQYF. The CDR3 bases are TGCGCCAGCAGCTTGGGCGGGACGGCAACCTACGAGCAGTACTTC.

V and J are TRBV2 and TRBJ2-1; D ambiguous. The ends were cut back, 3 bases at V and 15 bases at J, with 15 bases in the middle. Germline CDR1 SNHLY, CDR2 FYNNEI. CDR3 size: 12 residues. This CDR3 is CASSDWSFRPFF. The DNA for the CDR3 is TGTGCCAGCAGTGATTGGTCCTTCCGTCCGTTCTTC.